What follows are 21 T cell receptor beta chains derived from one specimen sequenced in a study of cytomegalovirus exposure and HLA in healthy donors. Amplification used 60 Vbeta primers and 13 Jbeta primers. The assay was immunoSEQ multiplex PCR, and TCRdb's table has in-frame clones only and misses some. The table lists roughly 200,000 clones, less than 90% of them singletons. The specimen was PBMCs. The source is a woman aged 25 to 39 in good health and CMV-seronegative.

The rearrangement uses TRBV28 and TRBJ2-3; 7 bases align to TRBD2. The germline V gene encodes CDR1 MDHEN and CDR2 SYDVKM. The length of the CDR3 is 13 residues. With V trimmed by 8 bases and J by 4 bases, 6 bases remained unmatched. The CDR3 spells CASGGRVADTQYF. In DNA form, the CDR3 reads TGTGCCAGCGGGGGGAGGGTCGCAGATACGCAGTATTTT.

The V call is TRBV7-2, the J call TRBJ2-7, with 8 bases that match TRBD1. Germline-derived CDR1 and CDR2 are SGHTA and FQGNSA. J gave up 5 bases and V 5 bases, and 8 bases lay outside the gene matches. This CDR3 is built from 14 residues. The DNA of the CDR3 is TGTGCCAGCAGCACCCGGACAGGGTCCAACGAGCAGTACTTC. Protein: CASSTRTGSNEQYF.

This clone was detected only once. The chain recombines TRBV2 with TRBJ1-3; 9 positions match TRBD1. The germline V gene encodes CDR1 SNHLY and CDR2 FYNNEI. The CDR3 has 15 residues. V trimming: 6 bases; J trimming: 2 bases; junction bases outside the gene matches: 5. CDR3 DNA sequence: TGTGCCAGCAGCCCATACAGGGGGCCTGGAAACACCATATATTTT. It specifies CASSPYRGPGNTIYF.

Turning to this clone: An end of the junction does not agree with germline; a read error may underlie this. The CDR3 DNA follows: TGTGCTAGCAGCCAACCGGGACAAGAGCAGTTCTTC. Translating gives CASSQPGQEQFF. The rearrangement uses TRBV7-7 and TRBJ2-1; D might be TRBD1 (6 bases). This CDR3 comprises 12 residues. Germline lookup yields CDR1 SSHAT and CDR2 FNYEAQ (reference sequence).

CDR3 sequence: CASSLFRQGMKETQYF. The CDR3 DNA sequence: TGTGCCAGCAGCTTATTTCGGCAGGGTATGAAGGAGACCCAGTACTTC. The V call is TRBV5-6, the J call TRBJ2-5; possible D gene TRBD1, 5 bases. CDR1 is SGHDT and CDR2 is YYEEEE in the germline V gene. The ends were cut back, 2 bases at V and 5 bases at J, with 19 bases in the middle. This CDR3 is 16 amino acids long.

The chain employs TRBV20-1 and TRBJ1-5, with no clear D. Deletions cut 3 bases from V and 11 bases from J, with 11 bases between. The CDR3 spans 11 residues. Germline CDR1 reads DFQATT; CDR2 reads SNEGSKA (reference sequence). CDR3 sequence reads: CSASGGPTQHF. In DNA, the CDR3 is TGCAGTGCTAGTGGAGGTCCGACCCAGCATTTT.

The CDR3 DNA sequence: TGTGCCAGCAGCAAAGCGGCAGGGGAGGGTCAGCCCCAGCATTTT. As protein: CASSKAAGEGQPQHF. The genes are TRBV21-1 and TRBJ1-5. TRBV21-1 is annotated as a pseudogene. The CDR3 has 15 amino acids.

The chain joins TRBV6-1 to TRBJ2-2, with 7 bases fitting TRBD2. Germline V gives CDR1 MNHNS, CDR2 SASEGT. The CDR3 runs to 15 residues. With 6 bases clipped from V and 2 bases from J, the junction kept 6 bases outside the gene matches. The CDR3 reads CASSARGVNTGELFF. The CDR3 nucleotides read TGTGCCAGCAGCGCACGGGGGGTTAACACCGGGGAGCTGTTTTTT.

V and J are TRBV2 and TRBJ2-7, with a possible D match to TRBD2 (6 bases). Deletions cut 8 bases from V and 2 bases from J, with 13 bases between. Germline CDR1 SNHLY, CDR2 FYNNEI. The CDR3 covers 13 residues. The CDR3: CASGGTGTYEQYF. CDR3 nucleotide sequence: TGTGCCAGCGGGGGGACTGGAACCTACGAGCAGTACTTC.

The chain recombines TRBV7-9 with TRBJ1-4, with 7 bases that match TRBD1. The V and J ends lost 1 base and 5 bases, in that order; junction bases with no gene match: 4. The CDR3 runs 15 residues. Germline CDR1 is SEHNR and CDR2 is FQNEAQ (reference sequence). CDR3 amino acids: CASSLGDSQNEKLFF. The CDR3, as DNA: TGTGCCAGCAGCTTAGGGGACAGTCAGAATGAAAAACTGTTTTTT.

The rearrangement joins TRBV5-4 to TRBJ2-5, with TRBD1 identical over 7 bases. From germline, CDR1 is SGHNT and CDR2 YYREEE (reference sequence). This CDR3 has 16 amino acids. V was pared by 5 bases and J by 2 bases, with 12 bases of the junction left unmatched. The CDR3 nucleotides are TGTGCCAGCAGTTTCTGGGGTAGGACAGGACAAGAGACCCAGTACTTC. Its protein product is CASSFWGRTGQETQYF.

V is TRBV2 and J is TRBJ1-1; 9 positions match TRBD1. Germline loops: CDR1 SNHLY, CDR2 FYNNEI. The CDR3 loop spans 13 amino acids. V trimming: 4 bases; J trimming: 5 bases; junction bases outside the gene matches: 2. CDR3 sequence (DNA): TGTGCCAGCAGTGGACAGGGGGTGACTGAAGCTTTCTTT. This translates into CASSGQGVTEAFF. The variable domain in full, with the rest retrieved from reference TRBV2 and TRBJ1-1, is EPEVTQTPSHQVTQMGQEVILRCVPISNHLYFYWYRQILGQKVEFLVSFYNNEISEKSEIFDDQFSVERPDGSNFTLKIRSTKLEDSAMYFCASSGQGVTEAFFGQGTRLTVV.

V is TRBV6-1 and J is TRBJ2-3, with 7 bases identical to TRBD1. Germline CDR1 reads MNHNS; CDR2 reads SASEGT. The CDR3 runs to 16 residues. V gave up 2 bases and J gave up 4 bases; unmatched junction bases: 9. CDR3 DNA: TGTGCCAGCAGTGAAAAGGGGAAGGGGGCCCCAGATACGCAGTATTTT. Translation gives CASSEKGKGAPDTQYF.

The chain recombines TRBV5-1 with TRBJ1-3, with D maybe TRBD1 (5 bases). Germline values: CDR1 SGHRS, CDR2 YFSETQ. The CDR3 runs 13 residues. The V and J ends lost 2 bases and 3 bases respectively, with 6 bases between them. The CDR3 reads CASSFDSGNTIYF. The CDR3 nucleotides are TGCGCCAGCAGCTTCGACAGTGGAAACACCATATATTTT.

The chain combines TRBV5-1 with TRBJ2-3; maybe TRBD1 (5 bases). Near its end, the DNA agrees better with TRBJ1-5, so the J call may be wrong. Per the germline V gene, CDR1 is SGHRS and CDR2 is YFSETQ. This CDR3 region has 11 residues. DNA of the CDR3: TGCGCCAGCAGCTTGGCTGACAGACAGCATTTT. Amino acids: CASSLADRQHF.

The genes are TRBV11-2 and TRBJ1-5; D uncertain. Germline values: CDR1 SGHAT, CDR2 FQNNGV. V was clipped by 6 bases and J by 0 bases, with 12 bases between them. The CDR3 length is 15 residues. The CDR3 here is CASSYTVYSNQPQHF. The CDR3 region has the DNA TGTGCCAGCAGTTACACAGTTTATAGCAATCAGCCCCAGCATTTT.

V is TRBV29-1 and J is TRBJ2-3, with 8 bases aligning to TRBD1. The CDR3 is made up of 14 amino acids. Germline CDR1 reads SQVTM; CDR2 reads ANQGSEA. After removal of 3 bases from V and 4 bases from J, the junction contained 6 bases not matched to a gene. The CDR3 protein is CSVDGAGQADTQYF. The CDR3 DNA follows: TGCAGCGTTGATGGCGCGGGACAGGCAGATACGCAGTATTTT.

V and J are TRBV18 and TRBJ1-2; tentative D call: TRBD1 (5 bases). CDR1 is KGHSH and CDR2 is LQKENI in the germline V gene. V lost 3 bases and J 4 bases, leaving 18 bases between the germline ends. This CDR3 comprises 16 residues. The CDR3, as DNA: TGTGCCAGCTCACCGTCGGCAGACAGCCCCTTCTATGGCTACACCTTC. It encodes CASSPSADSPFYGYTF.

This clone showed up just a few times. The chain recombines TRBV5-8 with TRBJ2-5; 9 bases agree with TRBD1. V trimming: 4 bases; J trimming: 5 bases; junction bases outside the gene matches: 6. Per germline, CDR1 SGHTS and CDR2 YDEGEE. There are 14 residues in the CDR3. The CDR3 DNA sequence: TGTGCCAGCAGCCTGGGACAGGGTGGGGAGACCCAGTACTTC. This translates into CASSLGQGGETQYF.

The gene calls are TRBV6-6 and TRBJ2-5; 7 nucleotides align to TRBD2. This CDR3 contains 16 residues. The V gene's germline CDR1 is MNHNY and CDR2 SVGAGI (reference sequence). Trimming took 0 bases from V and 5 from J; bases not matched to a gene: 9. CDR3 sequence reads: CASSYSTSGAGETQYF. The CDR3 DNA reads TGTGCCAGCAGTTACTCGACCAGCGGGGCTGGGGAGACCCAGTACTTC.

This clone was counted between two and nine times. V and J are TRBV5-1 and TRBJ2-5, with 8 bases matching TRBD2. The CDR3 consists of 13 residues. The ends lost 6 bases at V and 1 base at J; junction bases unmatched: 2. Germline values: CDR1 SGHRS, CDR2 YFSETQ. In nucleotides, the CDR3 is TGCGCCAGCAAACTAGCGGCCCAAGAGACCCAGTACTTC. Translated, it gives CASKLAAQETQYF.